This is a list of T cell receptor beta chains from one sample in a study of T-cell reconstitution after alpha-beta-depleted transplantation in children. TCRdb recomputed calls from the PCR reads with MiXCR, one row per CDR3 protein. The repertoire consists of around 420,000 distinct CDR3 sequences, with around 16% occurring once and the leading ten covering around 28%. This material consisted of PBMCs, mostly from graft donor cells, taken 360 days after TCRalphabeta/CD19-depleted stem cell transplant. Receptors were obtained from a boy in the first two years of life who had a stem cell transplant for Wiskott-Aldrich syndrome, so the T cells may come from the graft donor. CDR3s include the opening cysteine and the closing phenylalanine or tryptophan. Fields, in order: D gene, clone size, J gene, V gene, CDR3 DNA, CDR3 protein. The D gene is left open where the match is weak. The size field is filled for only some rows; it gives once, few, many or a size class.

>.|few|TRBJ2-6|TRBV15
TGTGCCACCAGCAGAGATCTAGTGGGGACTGGGGCCAACGTCCTGACTTTC
CATSRDLVGTGANVLTF
>.|few|TRBJ2-3|TRBV12-3/TRBV12-4
TGTGCCAGCATCCAACGGGGTAGCACAGATACGCAGTATTTT
CASIQRGSTDTQYF
>.|few|TRBJ2-1|TRBV18
TGTGCCAGCTCACCCTCCCCGGGTCCACGGAGCTCCTACAATGAGCAGTTCTTC
CASSPSPGPRSSYNEQFF
>TRBD2|few|TRBJ2-7|TRBV5-1
TGCGCCAGCAGCTCCGGACAAGCCATAGGACTAGCGTCGCCCTACGAGCAGTACTTC
CASSSGQAIGLASPYEQYF
>TRBD2|few|TRBJ2-7|TRBV6-5
TGTGCCAGCAGTTACTCGAGACTAGCGGGGCCCTACGAGCAGTACTTC
CASSYSRLAGPYEQYF
>TRBD2|few|TRBJ2-7|TRBV20-1
TGCAGTGCCACGGGGGGGACCTACGAGCAGTACTTC
CSATGGTYEQYF
>.|few|TRBJ2-3|TRBV15
TGTGCCACCAGCAGAGATTCCGGGGGACCTGGGGGTACAGATACGCAGTATTTT
CATSRDSGGPGGTDTQYF
>.|few|TRBJ1-4|TRBV7-2
TGTGCCAGCAGCTTATCTCAGGGGCGAAGCGAAAAACTGTTTTTT
CASSLSQGRSEKLFF
>TRBD2|many|TRBJ2-5|TRBV5-1
TGCGCCAGCAGCCTTGGATTGCTAGCGGACCAAGAGACCCAGTACTTC
CASSLGLLADQETQYF
>.|few|TRBJ1-2|TRBV7-8
TGTGCCAGCAGCTTGGGAGGACTACCTAACTATGGCTACACCTTC
CASSLGGLPNYGYTF
>TRBD2|.|TRBJ2-1|TRBV30
TGTGCCTGGAATATCGGGACTAGCAATGAGCAGTTCTTC
CAWNIGTSNEQFF
>.|few|TRBJ1-1|TRBV19
TGTGCCAGTAGTATAGTTCCCCGAGGCACTGAAGCTTTCTTT
CASSIVPRGTEAFF
>.|few|TRBJ2-3|TRBV5-1
TGCGCCAGCAGCGAGCAGGGGGGGCGGACGCAGTATTTT
CASSEQGGRTQYF
>TRBD2|.|TRBJ2-1|TRBV12-3/TRBV12-4
TGTGCCAGCAGGATTCGACTAGCCGGTGAGCAGTTCTTC
CASRIRLAGEQFF
>.|few|TRBJ2-3|TRBV28
TGTGCCAGCAGTTTGGTGGCTTCGGCGGGGCGAACAGATACGCAGTATTTT
CASSLVASAGRTDTQYF